A single sample gave rise to the 20 T cell receptor beta chains below, sequenced in a study of cytotoxic CD8 clonotypes in ibrutinib-treated CLL. Sequencing was performed with immunoSEQ multiplex PCR; in TCRdb, only in-frame clones are kept and a portion is missing. The data contain tens of thousands of clones, 50% to 60% of them seen just once; the ten biggest clones take up roughly a quarter. Specimen: PBMCs, collected at disease progression, from a patient treated with ibrutinib. The receptors shown here come from a human donor with chronic lymphocytic leukemia.

With regard to this clone: Its ends do not fully match the called genes, so a read error is possible. This chain joins TRBV10-2 and TRBJ2-7; D is possibly TRBD1 or TRBD2 (5 bases each). CDR3 length: 12 amino acids. Germline CDR1 reads WSHSY; CDR2 reads SAAADI. The CDR3 nucleotides read TGCGCCAGCAGTGAGCCGGGACCGCCACCCACGTTT. This gives the protein CASSEPGPPPTF.

V gene TRBV27 combines with J gene TRBJ2-5, with D maybe TRBD2 (6 bases). Germline CDR1 reads MNHEY; CDR2 reads SMNVEV (reference sequence). The CDR3 is 15 amino acids. Trimming took 6 bases from V and 0 from J, leaving 14 bases between them. The CDR3 DNA follows: TGTGCCAGCAGGAGGGCGGGGCCGTACCAAGAGACCCAGTACTTC. This gives the protein CASRRAGPYQETQYF.

This clone was recorded only once. The chain couples TRBV28 to TRBJ2-6; D may correspond to TRBD1 or TRBD2 (5 bases each). Germline CDR1 reads MDHEN; CDR2 reads SYDVKM. Trimming removed 7 bases at V and 0 bases at J, with 10 bases between. The CDR3 spans 15 residues. CDR3 DNA: TGTGCCAGCATGGGGGATATCTCTGGGGCCAACGTCCTGACTTTC. It specifies CASMGDISGANVLTF. The complete variable domain, with remaining parts taken from reference TRBV28 and TRBJ2-6, reads DVKVTQSSRYLVKRTGEKVFLECVQDMDHENMFWYRQDPGLGLRLIYFSYDVKMKEKGDIPEGYSVSREKKERFSLILESASTNQTSMYLCASMGDISGANVLTFGAGSRLTVL.

The chain joins TRBV27 to TRBJ2-2, with 11 bases that match TRBD2. V was clipped by 8 bases and J by 5 bases; unmatched bases: 1. Germline V lookup: CDR1 MNHEY, CDR2 SMNVEV (reference sequence). The CDR3 is made up of 13 amino acids. The CDR3 nucleotides are TGTGCCAGCCGACTAGCGGGGACCGGGGAGCTGTTTTTT. This gives the protein CASRLAGTGELFF.

This chain connects TRBV7-2 to TRBJ2-1; no clear D. The CDR3 has 13 residues. The V and J ends lost 7 bases and 10 bases respectively, with 17 bases between them. Per the germline V gene, CDR1 is SGHTA and CDR2 is FQGNSA. The DNA for the CDR3 is TGTGCCAGCACCCCGCTGACTGCCACCGAGCAGTTCTTC. This gives the protein CASTPLTATEQFF.

This rearrangement joins TRBV10-3 to TRBJ1-5; unclear D gene. The V gene's germline CDR1 is ENHRY and CDR2 SYGVKD. The CDR3 has 16 amino acids. Trimming removed 0 bases at V and 4 bases at J, with 13 bases between. The CDR3 spells CAISESRRIGNQPQHF. The CDR3 DNA reads as TGTGCCATCAGTGAGTCGAGACGCATCGGTAATCAGCCCCAGCATTTT.

The chain is built from TRBV28 and TRBJ2-7, with 12 nucleotides matching TRBD1. Per germline, CDR1 MDHEN and CDR2 SYDVKM. The CDR3 covers 15 residues. V was clipped by 6 bases and J by 6 bases; unmatched bases: 9. CDR3 protein: CASSPSGTGGREQYF. The CDR3, as DNA: TGTGCCAGCAGCCCATCAGGGACAGGGGGCCGCGAGCAGTACTTC.

The chain uses TRBV5-8 and TRBJ1-5; no clear D. This CDR3 comprises 14 residues. V lost 5 bases and J 0 bases, leaving 9 bases between the germline ends. Germline lookup yields CDR1 SGHTS and CDR2 YDEGEE. The DNA of the CDR3 is TGTGCCAGCAGTAGGGTGTATAGCAATCAGCCCCAGCATTTT. Translation: CASSRVYSNQPQHF.

This chain joins TRBV4-2 and TRBJ2-3, with D maybe TRBD1 (5 bases). Germline CDR1 reads LGHNA; CDR2 reads YNFKEQ. The CDR3 has 17 amino acids. Deletions cut 3 bases from V and 2 bases from J, with 18 bases between. CDR3 loop: CASSHPQVSWYTDTQYF. CDR3 in DNA: TGTGCCAGCAGCCACCCACAGGTTTCCTGGTACACAGATACGCAGTATTTT.

The CDR3 coding sequence is TGTGCCAGCAGTTTATTCGGACTAGCGGGATCTATCACAGATACGCAGTATTTT. It is translated as CASSLFGLAGSITDTQYF. The rearrangement joins TRBV27 to TRBJ2-3; 12 bases fit TRBD2. CDR1 is MNHEY and CDR2 is SMNVEV in the germline V gene (reference sequence). The length of the CDR3 is 18 residues. The V gene end was trimmed by 1 base and the J gene end by 2 bases; junction bases not matched to a gene: 7.

The chain joins TRBV28 to TRBJ2-5, with no clear D. V was pared by 2 bases and J by 3 bases, with 13 bases between. CDR3 size: 15 residues. Germline-derived CDR1 and CDR2 are MDHEN and SYDVKM. The CDR3 bases are TGTGCCAGCAGTTTACAGGTCAGCCGAAAAGAGACCCAGTACTTC. This sequence encodes CASSLQVSRKETQYF.

This clone was observed a handful of times. The chain employs TRBV7-8 and TRBJ1-1; 8 bases agree with TRBD1. The CDR3 has 13 residues. Germline-derived CDR1 and CDR2 are SGHVS and FQNEAQ. Losses at the gene ends were 1 base for V and 8 bases for J; bases not matched to a gene: 3. CDR3 residues: CASSLDRTGEAFF. The CDR3 DNA sequence: TGTGCCAGCAGCTTAGATCGGACAGGGGAAGCTTTCTTT.

The rearrangement joins TRBV6-5 to TRBJ1-2; maybe TRBD1 (5 bases). With 8 bases removed from V and 4 bases from J, the gap between germline ends came to 14 bases. The CDR3 covers 13 residues. The germline gives CDR1 MNHEY, CDR2 SVGAGI. DNA of the CDR3: TGTGCCAGCGCGGATGGGGGAGGCTATGGCTACACCTTC. It encodes CASADGGGYGYTF.

The chain carries TRBV28 and TRBJ1-1; TRBD1 is a possible D gene (5 bases). Trimming pared 6 bases from V and 10 bases from J, leaving 21 bases between. The CDR3 runs to 14 residues. The germline gives CDR1 MDHEN, CDR2 SYDVKM. CDR3 coding DNA: TGTGCCAGCAGGTCCCCAGGGCCCTATCTCTCAGCTTTCTTT. Residues: CASRSPGPYLSAFF.

The J gene is TRBJ1-4, the V gene TRBV4-3; 8 bases align to TRBD1. V lost 1 base to trimming and J lost 2 bases; unmatched junction nucleotides: 6. Germline V gives CDR1 LGHNA, CDR2 YSLEER. The CDR3 length is 17 residues. CDR3 bases: TGCGCCAGCAGCCAAGGATCCCAGGGGGCCACTAATGAAAAACTGTTTTTT. This translates into CASSQGSQGATNEKLFF.

This clone was detected a few times. The chain combines TRBV7-9 with TRBJ1-6, with TRBD1 matching over 7 bases. Germline values: CDR1 SEHNR, CDR2 FQNEAQ (reference sequence). The CDR3 spans 15 residues. The J segment lost 7 bases and the V segment lost 2 bases, leaving 5 bases of the junction unmatched. The CDR3 coding sequence is TGTGCCAGCAGCTTACAGACAGGGACGAATTCACCCCTCCACTTT. As protein: CASSLQTGTNSPLHF.

The chain has TRBV30 and TRBJ2-1; no clear D. The V end was cut by 1 base, the J end by 4 bases, with 14 bases between. The CDR3 runs 15 residues. CDR1 is GTSNPN, CDR2 SVGIG, per germline (reference sequence). The DNA for the CDR3 is TGTGCCTGGAGTGGGGCGCTCGGATTGTACAATGAGCAGTTCTTC. Amino acids: CAWSGALGLYNEQFF.

V and J are TRBV6-4 and TRBJ1-5; D gene unclear. The CDR3 covers 15 residues. V lost 3 bases, J lost 2 bases, and 11 bases lay in between. Germline assignment: CDR1 MRHNA and CDR2 SNTAGT. Here the CDR3 reads CASSESGEGNQPQHF. The CDR3, as DNA: TGTGCCAGCAGTGAATCTGGGGAGGGCAATCAGCCCCAGCATTTT.

V and J are TRBV20-1 and TRBJ2-7, with no clear D. The CDR3 runs to 11 residues. The V end was cut by 4 bases, the J end by 6 bases, with 10 bases between. Looked up from germline, CDR1 is DFQATT and CDR2 is SNEGSKA (reference sequence). In nucleotides, the CDR3 is TGCAGTGCTATTGCAGGACGCGAGCAGTACTTC. Protein product: CSAIAGREQYF.

This rearrangement joins TRBV7-3 to TRBJ2-1; perhaps D is TRBD1 or TRBD2 (5 bases each). The CDR3 length is 16 residues. CDR1 and CDR2 from the germline V gene are SGHTA and FQGTGA. Deletions cut 5 bases from V and 5 bases from J, with 19 bases between. The CDR3 bases are TGTGCCAGCAGCGCCCAAACAGGAGGTCTGGACAATGAGCAGTTCTTC. Encoded protein: CASSAQTGGLDNEQFF.